The 17 T cell receptor beta chains in this list originate from one sample, sequenced in a study of blood T cell repertoires in COVID-19. TCRdb keeps only in-frame clones here, not all; method: immunoSEQ multiplex PCR. The data show a few hundred thousand clones, roughly 89% seen once. The material sequenced was PBMCs or T cells enriched from blood (not recorded which). All receptors derive from a woman aged 18-35 years with acute COVID-19.

The chain recombines TRBV24-1 with TRBJ1-5, with 9 bases aligning to TRBD1. The germline V gene encodes CDR1 KGHDR and CDR2 SFDVKD. This CDR3 is built from 17 residues. V shed 2 bases, J shed 4 bases, and the junction held 8 bases outside the gene matches. The CDR3 loop reads CATSDSGTGPGNQPQHF. Here the CDR3 DNA reads TGTGCCACCAGTGATTCCGGGACAGGGCCGGGAAATCAGCCCCAGCATTTT.

The genes are TRBV7-9 and TRBJ1-3; TRBD1 is a possible D gene (5 bases). CDR1 and CDR2 from the germline V gene are SEHNR and FQNEAQ (reference sequence). V was clipped by 5 bases and J by 2 bases, with 13 bases between them. CDR3 length: 15 residues. In DNA, the CDR3 is TGTGCCAGCAGCCCTGTAATGGGGCCTGGAAACACCATATATTTT. It specifies CASSPVMGPGNTIYF.

The chain uses TRBV28 and TRBJ2-7, with 11 nucleotides matching TRBD2. V lost 3 bases and J lost 3; bases outside the gene matches: 4. The germline V gene encodes CDR1 MDHEN and CDR2 SYDVKM. This CDR3 is built from 15 residues. CDR3 protein: CASSFSGRDSYEQYF. DNA for the CDR3: TGTGCCAGCAGTTTTAGCGGGAGGGATAGCTACGAGCAGTACTTC.

The J gene is TRBJ2-7, the V gene TRBV7-2; 7 nucleotides align to TRBD2. With 5 bases clipped from V and 5 bases from J, the junction kept 9 bases outside the gene matches. CDR1 and CDR2 (germline): SGHTA, FQGNSA. CDR3 length: 14 amino acids. CDR3: CASSHRLANDEQYF. The CDR3 region has the DNA TGTGCCAGCAGCCATCGACTAGCCAACGACGAGCAGTACTTC.

V and J are TRBV6-5 and TRBJ1-5; possibly TRBD1 for D (5 bases). The CDR3 consists of 15 residues. Deletions cut 10 bases from V and 0 bases from J, with 16 bases between. Germline CDR1 and CDR2: MNHEY and SVGAGI. CDR3 nucleotides: TGTGCCACCACAATAGACAGCTATAGCAATCAGCCCCAGCATTTT. It yields the protein CATTIDSYSNQPQHF.

On this clone: This CDR3 is also generated by other DNA sequences in the sample. The rearrangement joins TRBV28 to TRBJ1-6; perhaps TRBD1 as D (5 bases). This CDR3 contains 14 residues. Germline V gene sequence: CDR1 MDHEN, CDR2 SYDVKM. Trimming removed 3 bases from V and 7 bases from J, with 10 bases in between. The CDR3 loop reads CASSLGGGNSPLHF. The CDR3 coding sequence is TGTGCCAGCAGTTTGGGGGGAGGCAATTCACCCCTCCACTTT.

This sequence joins TRBV9 and TRBJ1-1, with a possible D match to TRBD1 (5 bases). The CDR3 spans 16 residues. V gave up 3 bases and J gave up 4 bases, with 19 bases separating them. CDR1 SGDLS and CDR2 YYNGEE come from the germline V gene. The CDR3 is CASSGSFRVLATEAFF. CDR3 sequence (DNA): TGTGCCAGCAGCGGATCCTTCAGGGTCTTGGCCACTGAAGCTTTCTTT.

The chain combines TRBV18 with TRBJ2-7, with a weak D call TRBD2 (5 bases). This CDR3 has 13 residues. Trimming shortened V by 4 bases and J by 4 bases, and 11 bases separated the two germline ends. In germline, CDR1 is KGHSH, CDR2 LQKENI. The CDR3 nucleotides are TGTGCCAGCTCACGGTCAAGGGAGTACGAGCAGTACTTC. It translates to CASSRSREYEQYF.

This clone has only a few counts. The V gene is TRBV27, the J gene TRBJ1-2, with a weak D call TRBD1 (5 bases). V was clipped by 8 bases and J by 3 bases, with 13 bases between them. CDR3 size: 13 residues. Germline V gene lookup returns CDR1 MNHEY and CDR2 SMNVEV (reference sequence). In DNA, the CDR3 is TGTGCCAGCGGTGGGGGGAACCACTATGGCTACACCTTC. Translated: CASGGGNHYGYTF.

The chain carries TRBV7-3 and TRBJ2-1, with 10 bases aligning to TRBD2. Germline V CDR1 and CDR2: SGHTA, FQGTGA. The CDR3 has 16 residues. J lost 7 bases, V lost 2 bases, and 8 bases had no gene match. The CDR3 spells CASSLSAGGPMNEQFF. In nucleotides, the CDR3 is TGTGCCAGCAGCTTATCAGCGGGAGGGCCAATGAATGAGCAGTTCTTC.

The chain uses TRBV28 and TRBJ2-3, with 11 bases matching TRBD2. V gave up 1 base and J gave up 5 bases; unmatched junction bases: 8. The germline V gene has CDR1 MDHEN and CDR2 SYDVKM. The CDR3 has 17 residues. CDR3 in amino acids: CASSLLTSGMRRDTQYF. In nucleotides, the CDR3 is TGTGCCAGCAGTTTATTGACTAGCGGGATGAGGAGAGATACGCAGTATTTT.

The rearrangement uses TRBV5-8 and TRBJ1-1; D is perhaps TRBD1 (6 bases). CDR1 is SGHTS and CDR2 is YDEGEE in the germline V gene. This CDR3 region has 13 residues. V was cut by 0 bases and J by 4 bases, with 7 bases left in between. The CDR3 nucleotides read TGTGCCAGCAGCTTGGACAGGGCCACTGAAGCTTTCTTT. Its translation is CASSLDRATEAFF.

V usage is TRBV14 and J usage is TRBJ1-6, with 8 bases that match TRBD1. The CDR3 has 19 residues. The germline CDR1 and CDR2 sequences are SGHDN and FVKESK. V lost 1 base and J lost 0; bases outside the gene matches: 8. The CDR3 protein is CASSQVSGGLSSYNSPLHF. CDR3 nucleotides: TGTGCCAGCAGCCAAGTTTCAGGGGGCCTGAGCTCCTATAATTCACCCCTCCACTTT.

The chain carries TRBV5-1 and TRBJ1-1; D is uncertain. V shed 0 bases and J shed 4 bases, with 13 bases lying between them. The CDR3 contains 15 residues. CDR1 and CDR2 (germline): SGHRS, YFSETQ. The CDR3 is CASSLDAGPGTEAFF. The CDR3 DNA reads TGCGCCAGCAGCTTGGACGCAGGCCCAGGCACTGAAGCTTTCTTT.

The chain combines TRBV2 with TRBJ1-6; no reliable D call. CDR1 is SNHLY and CDR2 is FYNNEI in the germline V gene. The CDR3 covers 11 residues. Trimming cost V 10 bases and J 6 bases, with 7 bases left between them. The CDR3 spells CAISGNSPLHF. The CDR3 DNA sequence: TGTGCCATCAGCGGTAATTCACCCCTCCACTTT.

The V and J genes are TRBV28 and TRBJ1-2; D is unclear. The CDR3 extends over 12 amino acids. The V gene lost 4 bases and the J gene lost 8 bases, with 11 bases spanning the gap. Per germline, CDR1 MDHEN and CDR2 SYDVKM. DNA of the CDR3: TGTGCCAGCAGTTGGGTCCAGAGGGGCTACACCTTC. This codes for CASSWVQRGYTF.

In regard to this clone: A much bigger clone sits one base away, suggesting this may be a read error. The sample has other DNA sequences that encode this CDR3 too. V gene TRBV19 combines with J gene TRBJ1-1, with D tentatively TRBD1 (5 bases). Germline loops: CDR1 LNHDA, CDR2 SQIVND (reference sequence). The CDR3 totals 12 residues. V lost 6 bases to trimming and J lost 3 bases, with 8 bases between them. CDR3 nucleotide sequence: TGTGCCAGTAGGTGGGGGGACACTGAAGCTTTCTTT. Translated: CASRWGDTEAFF.